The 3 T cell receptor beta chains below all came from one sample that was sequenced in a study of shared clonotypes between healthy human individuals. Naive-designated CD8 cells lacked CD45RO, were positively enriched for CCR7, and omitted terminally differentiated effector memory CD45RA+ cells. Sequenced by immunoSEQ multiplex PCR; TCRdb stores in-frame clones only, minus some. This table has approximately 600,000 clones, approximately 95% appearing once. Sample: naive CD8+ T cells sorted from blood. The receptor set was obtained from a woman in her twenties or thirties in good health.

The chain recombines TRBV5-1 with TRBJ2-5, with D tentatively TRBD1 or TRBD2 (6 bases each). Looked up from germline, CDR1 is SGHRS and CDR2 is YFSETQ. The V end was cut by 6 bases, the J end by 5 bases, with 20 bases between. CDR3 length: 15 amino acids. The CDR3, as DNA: TGCGCCAGCATGCAGGGGCGGGATTTGGTGGAGACCCAGTACTTC. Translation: CASMQGRDLVETQYF.

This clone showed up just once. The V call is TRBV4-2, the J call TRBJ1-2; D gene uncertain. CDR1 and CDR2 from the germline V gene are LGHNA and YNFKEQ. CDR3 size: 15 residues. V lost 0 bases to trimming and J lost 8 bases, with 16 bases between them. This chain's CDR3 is CASSQEEGSPLGYTF. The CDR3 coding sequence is TGTGCCAGCAGCCAAGAAGAGGGCAGTCCCCTGGGCTACACCTTC.

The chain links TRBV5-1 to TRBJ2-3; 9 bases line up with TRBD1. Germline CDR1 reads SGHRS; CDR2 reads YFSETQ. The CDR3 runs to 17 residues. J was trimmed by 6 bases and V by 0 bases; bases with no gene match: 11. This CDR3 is CASSLADRGPVSDTQYF. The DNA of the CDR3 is TGCGCCAGCAGCTTGGCGGACAGGGGACCGGTCTCGGATACGCAGTATTTT.